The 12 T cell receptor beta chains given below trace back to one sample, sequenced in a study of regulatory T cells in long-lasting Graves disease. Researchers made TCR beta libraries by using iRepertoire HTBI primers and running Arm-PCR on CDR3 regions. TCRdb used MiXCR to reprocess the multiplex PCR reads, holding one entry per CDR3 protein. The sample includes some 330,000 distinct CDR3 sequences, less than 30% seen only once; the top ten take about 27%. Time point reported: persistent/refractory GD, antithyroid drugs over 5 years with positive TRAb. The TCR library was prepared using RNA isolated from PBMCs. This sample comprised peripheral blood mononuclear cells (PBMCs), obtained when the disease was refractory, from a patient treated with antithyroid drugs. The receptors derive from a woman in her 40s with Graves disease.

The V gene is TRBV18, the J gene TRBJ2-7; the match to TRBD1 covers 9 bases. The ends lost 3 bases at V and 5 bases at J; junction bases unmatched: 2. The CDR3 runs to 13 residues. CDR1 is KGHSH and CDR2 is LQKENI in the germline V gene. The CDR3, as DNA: TGTGCCAGCTCACCTACAGGGGGCGACGAGCAGTACTTC. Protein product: CASSPTGGDEQYF.

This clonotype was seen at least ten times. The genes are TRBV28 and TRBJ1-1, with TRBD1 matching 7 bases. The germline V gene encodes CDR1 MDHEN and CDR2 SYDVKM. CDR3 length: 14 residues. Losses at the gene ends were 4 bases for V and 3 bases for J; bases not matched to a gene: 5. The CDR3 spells CASSSTGKYTEAFF. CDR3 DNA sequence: TGTGCCAGCAGTTCGACAGGGAAGTACACTGAAGCTTTCTTT.

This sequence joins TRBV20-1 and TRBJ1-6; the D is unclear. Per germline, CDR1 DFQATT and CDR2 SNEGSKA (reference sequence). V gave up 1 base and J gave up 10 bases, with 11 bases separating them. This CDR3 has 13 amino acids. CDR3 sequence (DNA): TGCAGTGCTAGAGTGCCTGGGCGGTCACCCCTCCACTTT. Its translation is CSARVPGRSPLHF.

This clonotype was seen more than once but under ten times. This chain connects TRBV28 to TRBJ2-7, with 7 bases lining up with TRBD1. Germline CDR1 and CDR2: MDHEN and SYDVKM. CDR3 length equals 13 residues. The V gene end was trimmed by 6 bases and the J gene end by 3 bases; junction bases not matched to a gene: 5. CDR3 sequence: CASSRDSRYEQYF. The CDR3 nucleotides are TGTGCCAGCAGCCGGGACAGTCGCTACGAGCAGTACTTC.

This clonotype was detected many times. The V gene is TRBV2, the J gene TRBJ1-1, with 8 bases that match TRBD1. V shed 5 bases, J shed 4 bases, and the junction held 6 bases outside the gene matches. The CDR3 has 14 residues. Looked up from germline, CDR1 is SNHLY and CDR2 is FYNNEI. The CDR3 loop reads CASSRQGTGTEAFF. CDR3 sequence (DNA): TGTGCCAGCAGTCGACAGGGGACGGGCACTGAAGCTTTCTTT.

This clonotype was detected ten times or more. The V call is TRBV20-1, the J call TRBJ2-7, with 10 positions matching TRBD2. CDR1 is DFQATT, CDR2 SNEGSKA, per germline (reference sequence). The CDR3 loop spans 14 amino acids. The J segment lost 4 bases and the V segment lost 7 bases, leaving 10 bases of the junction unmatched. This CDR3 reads CSGSGASGSYEQYF. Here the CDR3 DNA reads TGCAGTGGATCTGGGGCTAGCGGGAGTTACGAGCAGTACTTC.

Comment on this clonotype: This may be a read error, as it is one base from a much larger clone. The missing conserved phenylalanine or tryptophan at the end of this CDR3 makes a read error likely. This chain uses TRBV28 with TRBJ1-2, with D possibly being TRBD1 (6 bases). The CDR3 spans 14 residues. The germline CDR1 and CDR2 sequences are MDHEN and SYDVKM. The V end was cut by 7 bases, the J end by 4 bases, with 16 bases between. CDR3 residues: CASTNSGGAYGYTL. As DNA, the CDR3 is TGTGCCAGCACCAATTCTGGGGGGGCCTATGGCTACACCCTC.

The CDR3 spells CASSVTRAGNTIYF. The CDR3 bases are TGTGCCAGCAGCGTAACGAGAGCGGGAAACACCATATATTTT. This chain uses TRBV9 with TRBJ1-3; no clear D. The CDR3 runs to 14 residues. V gave up 1 base and J gave up 4 bases, with 9 bases separating them. CDR1 is SGDLS and CDR2 is YYNGEE in the germline V gene.

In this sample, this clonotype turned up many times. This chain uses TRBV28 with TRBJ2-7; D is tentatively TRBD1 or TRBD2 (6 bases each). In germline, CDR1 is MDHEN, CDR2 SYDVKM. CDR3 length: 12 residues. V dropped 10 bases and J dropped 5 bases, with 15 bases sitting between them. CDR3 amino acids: CATWPGANEQYF. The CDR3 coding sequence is TGTGCCACCTGGCCGGGGGCGAACGAGCAGTACTTC.

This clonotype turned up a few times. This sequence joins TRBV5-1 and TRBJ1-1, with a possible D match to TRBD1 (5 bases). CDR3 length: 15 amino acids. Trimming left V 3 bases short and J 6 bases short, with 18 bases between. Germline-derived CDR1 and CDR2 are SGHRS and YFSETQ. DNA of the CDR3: TGCGCCAGCAGCTCCACCGGGACTCAAAGAGCTGAAGCTTTCTTT. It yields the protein CASSSTGTQRAEAFF. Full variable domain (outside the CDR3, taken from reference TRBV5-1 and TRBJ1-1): KAGVTQTPRYLIKTRGQQVTLSCSPISGHRSVSWYQQTPGQGLQFLFEYFSETQRNKGNFPGRFSGRQFSNSRSEMNVSTLELGDSALYLCASSSTGTQRAEAFFGQGTRLTVV.

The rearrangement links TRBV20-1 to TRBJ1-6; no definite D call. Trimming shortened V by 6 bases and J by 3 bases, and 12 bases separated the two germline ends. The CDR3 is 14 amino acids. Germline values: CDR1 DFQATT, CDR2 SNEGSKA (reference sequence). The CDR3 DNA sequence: TGCAGTGCCAAGGAGCAGCTCTATAATTCACCCCTCCACTTT. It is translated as CSAKEQLYNSPLHF.

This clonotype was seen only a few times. CDR3 bases: TGTGCCAGCAGCCCAGGGGAAAGGCCCCAGCATTTT. It yields the protein CASSPGERPQHF. This chain uses TRBV16 with TRBJ1-5; possible D gene TRBD1, 6 bases. V was trimmed by 4 bases and J by 9 bases, leaving 10 bases between them. The CDR3 spans 12 residues. Germline V gene sequence: CDR1 KGHSY, CDR2 FQNENV.